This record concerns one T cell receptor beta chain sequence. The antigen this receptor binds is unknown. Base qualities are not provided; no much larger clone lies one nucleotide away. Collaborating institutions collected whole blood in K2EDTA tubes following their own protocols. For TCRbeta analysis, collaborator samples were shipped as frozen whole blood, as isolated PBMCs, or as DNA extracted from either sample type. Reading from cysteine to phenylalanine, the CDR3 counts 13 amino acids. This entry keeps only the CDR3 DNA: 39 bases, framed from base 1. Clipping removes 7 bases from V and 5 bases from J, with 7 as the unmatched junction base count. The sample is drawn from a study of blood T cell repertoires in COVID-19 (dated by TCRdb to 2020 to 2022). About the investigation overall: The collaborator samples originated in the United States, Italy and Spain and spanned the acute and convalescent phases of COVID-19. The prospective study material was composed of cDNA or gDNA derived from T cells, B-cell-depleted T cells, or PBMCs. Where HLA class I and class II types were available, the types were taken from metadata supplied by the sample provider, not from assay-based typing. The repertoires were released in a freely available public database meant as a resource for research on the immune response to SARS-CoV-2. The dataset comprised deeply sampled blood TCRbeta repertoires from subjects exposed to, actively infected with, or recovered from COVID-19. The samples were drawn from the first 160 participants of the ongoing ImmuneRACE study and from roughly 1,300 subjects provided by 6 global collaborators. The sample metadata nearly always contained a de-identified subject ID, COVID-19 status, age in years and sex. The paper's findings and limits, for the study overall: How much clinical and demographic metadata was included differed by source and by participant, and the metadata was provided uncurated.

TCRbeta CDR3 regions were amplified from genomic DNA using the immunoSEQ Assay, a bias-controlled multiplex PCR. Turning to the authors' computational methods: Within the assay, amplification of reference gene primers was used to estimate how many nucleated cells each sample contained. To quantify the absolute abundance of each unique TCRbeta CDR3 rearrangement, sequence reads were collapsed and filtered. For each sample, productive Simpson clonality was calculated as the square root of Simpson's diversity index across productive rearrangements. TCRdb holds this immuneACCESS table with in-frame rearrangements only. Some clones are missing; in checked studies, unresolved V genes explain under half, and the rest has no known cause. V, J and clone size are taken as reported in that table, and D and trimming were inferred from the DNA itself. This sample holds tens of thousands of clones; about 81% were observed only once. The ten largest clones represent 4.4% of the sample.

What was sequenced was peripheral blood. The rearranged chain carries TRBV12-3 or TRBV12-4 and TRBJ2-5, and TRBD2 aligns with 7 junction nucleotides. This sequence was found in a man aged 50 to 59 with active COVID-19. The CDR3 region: CASNSGLDETQYF. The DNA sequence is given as TGTGCCAGCAACTCTGGACTAGATGAGACCCAGTACTTC.